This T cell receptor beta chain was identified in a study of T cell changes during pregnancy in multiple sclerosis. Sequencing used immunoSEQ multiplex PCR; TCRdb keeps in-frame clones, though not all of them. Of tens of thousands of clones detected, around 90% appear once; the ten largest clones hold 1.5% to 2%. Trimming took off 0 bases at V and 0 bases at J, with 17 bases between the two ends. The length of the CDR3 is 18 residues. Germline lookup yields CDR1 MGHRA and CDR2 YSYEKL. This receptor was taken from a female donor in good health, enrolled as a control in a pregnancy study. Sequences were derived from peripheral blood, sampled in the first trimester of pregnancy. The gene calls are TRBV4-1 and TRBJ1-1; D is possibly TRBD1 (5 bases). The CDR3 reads CASSQEKVDSKMNTEAFF. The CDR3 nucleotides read TGCGCCAGCAGCCAAGAAAAGGTTGACAGCAAAATGAACACTGAAGCTTTCTTT.